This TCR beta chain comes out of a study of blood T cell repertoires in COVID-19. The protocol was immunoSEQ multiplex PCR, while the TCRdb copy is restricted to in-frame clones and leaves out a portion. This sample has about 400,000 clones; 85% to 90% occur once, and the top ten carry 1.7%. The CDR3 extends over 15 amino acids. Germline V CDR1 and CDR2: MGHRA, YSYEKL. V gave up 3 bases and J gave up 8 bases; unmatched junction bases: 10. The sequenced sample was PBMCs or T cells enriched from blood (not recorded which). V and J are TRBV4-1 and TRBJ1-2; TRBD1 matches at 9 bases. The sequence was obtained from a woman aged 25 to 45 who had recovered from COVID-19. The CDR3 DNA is TGCGCCAGCAGCCATTGGACAGGGGAGGGTTGGGGCTACACCTTC. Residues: CASSHWTGEGWGYTF.